The rows below give T cell receptor beta chains drawn from one sample of a study of cytomegalovirus exposure and HLA in healthy donors. Sequencing used immunoSEQ multiplex PCR; TCRdb keeps in-frame clones, though not all of them. The table shows around 210,000 clones, with 78% occurring only once. The sequenced sample consisted of PBMCs. The receptor source for this set is a boy between 10 and 17 years old in good health and CMV-seronegative. The CDR3 runs from the conserved cysteine through the conserved F or W. A D gene is named only where the DNA matches it firmly. Rows give clone size only sometimes, using once, few, many, or a class for an expanded clone.

j_call clone_size d_call v_call cdr3_aa cdr3_nt
TRBJ1-2 - - TRBV19 CASSWGKRWDGYTF TGTGCCAGTAGTTGGGGCAAAAGGTGGGATGGCTACACCTTC
TRBJ2-7 - TRBD2 TRBV30 CAWRQGGSGHEQYF TGTGCCTGGAGGCAGGGCGGGAGTGGGCACGAGCAGTACTTC
TRBJ2-1 - - TRBV7-2 CASSLVAGSFNEQFF TGTGCCAGCAGCTTAGTCGCCGGGTCCTTCAATGAGCAGTTCTTC
TRBJ2-5 - TRBD2 TRBV7-9 CASSLPLAVQETQYF TGTGCCAGCAGCTTACCACTAGCGGTACAAGAGACCCAGTACTTC
TRBJ1-4 - - TRBV5-1 CASSSYREPNEKLFF TGCGCCAGCAGCTCCTACAGGGAGCCCAATGAAAAACTGTTTTTT
TRBJ2-3 - - TRBV10-3 CAISDGEADTQYF TGTGCCATCAGTGATGGCGAGGCGGATACGCAGTATTTT
TRBJ2-7 - TRBD1 TRBV6-5 CASTDRDRGWHEQYF TGTGCCAGCACCGACCGGGACAGGGGTTGGCACGAGCAGTACTTC
TRBJ2-7 - TRBD1 TRBV7-2 CAIDRVRNGTGDEQYF TGTGCCATCGACCGGGTGAGAAACGGGACAGGGGACGAGCAGTACTTC
TRBJ2-7 few - TRBV29-1 CSAGTLAEQYF TGCAGCGCCGGGACACTTGCCGAGCAGTACTTC
TRBJ1-5 - - TRBV27 CASSSGEGVPNQPQHF TGTGCCAGCAGTTCGGGGGAGGGGGTACCCAATCAGCCCCAGCATTTT
TRBJ2-3 - TRBD2 TRBV5-4 CASSLAPGPLAGGTDTQYF TGTGCCAGCAGCTTGGCCCCGGGCCCCCTAGCGGGAGGGACAGATACGCAGTATTTT
TRBJ1-2 - - TRBV27 CASSPGHSYGYTF TGTGCCAGCAGTCCGGGACACTCTTATGGCTACACCTTC
TRBJ2-3 - - TRBV30 CAWSVSDTGTQYF TGTGCCTGGAGTGTAAGCGACACAGGTACGCAGTATTTT
TRBJ1-2 - - TRBV29-1 CSVEELQGRLRYGYTF TGCAGCGTTGAAGAACTACAGGGTAGGCTACGCTATGGCTACACCTTC
TRBJ2-7 - TRBD1 TRBV10-3 CAISESTGQSSYEQYF TGTGCCATCAGTGAGTCGACGGGACAGAGTTCCTACGAGCAGTACTTC
TRBJ2-2 - - TRBV7-8 CASSLTRGAGTGELFF TGTGCCAGCAGCTTAACCCGGGGGGCGGGCACCGGGGAGCTGTTTTTT
TRBJ2-1 - TRBD1 TRBV10-3 CAISEPRGPGNEQFF TGTGCCATCAGTGAGCCAAGGGGGCCCGGCAATGAGCAGTTCTTC
TRBJ2-1 once TRBD2 TRBV11-3 CASRRGTSGRGEQFF TGTGCCAGCAGACGAGGGACTAGCGGGAGGGGTGAGCAGTTCTTC
TRBJ1-1 - TRBD1 TRBV27 CASSPAGQGGTEAFF TGTGCCAGCAGTCCGGCGGGACAGGGAGGCACTGAAGCTTTCTTT
TRBJ1-2 - - TRBV6-5 CASSYPGEYGYTF TGTGCCAGCAGTTATCCAGGGGAGTATGGCTACACCTTC
TRBJ1-2 - TRBD1 TRBV18 CASSPPSTGVFHGYTF TGTGCCAGCTCACCACCGAGTACAGGGGTATTTCATGGCTACACCTTC
TRBJ2-7 few TRBD1 TRBV7-9 CASSLADRDAYEQYF TGTGCCAGCAGCTTAGCCGACAGGGACGCCTACGAGCAGTACTTC
TRBJ2-7 - - TRBV6-5 CASSHGREYEQYF TGTGCCAGCAGTCACGGACGGGAATACGAGCAGTACTTC
TRBJ2-7 - - TRBV6-4 CASSETGGGEQYF TGTGCCAGCAGCGAGACTGGGGGCGGCGAGCAGTACTTC
TRBJ1-4 - TRBD1 TRBV19 CASRDRWNEKLFF TGTGCCAGCCGGGACAGATGGAATGAAAAACTGTTTTTT
TRBJ1-3 - - TRBV7-9 CASSLEHGYGNTIYF TGTGCCAGCAGCTTAGAGCACGGGTATGGAAACACCATATATTTT
TRBJ2-1 - - TRBV6-1 CASGGSEQFF TGTGCCAGCGGAGGGAGTGAGCAGTTCTTC
TRBJ1-3 - - TRBV4-1 CASSPDSLISGNTIYF TGCGCCAGCAGCCCGGACAGTTTGATCTCTGGAAACACCATATATTTT
TRBJ2-1 - TRBD2 TRBV11-3 CASSLPTPGLAGKYNEQFF TGTGCCAGCAGCTTACCCACTCCGGGACTAGCGGGGAAGTACAATGAGCAGTTCTTC
TRBJ2-7 - TRBD2 TRBV7-9 CATRSREVNYEQYF TGTGCCACTCGGAGCCGGGAGGTCAACTACGAGCAGTACTTC
TRBJ1-1 once - TRBV5-4 CASSSRDIVDTEAFF TGTGCCAGCAGCTCCAGGGACATCGTCGACACTGAAGCTTTCTTT
TRBJ1-2 - - TRBV10-2 CASSANYGYTF TGCGCCAGCTCAGCTAACTATGGCTACACCTTC
TRBJ1-1 once - TRBV2 CASNGGVRTEAFF TGTGCCAGCAACGGGGGAGTACGGACTGAAGCTTTCTTT
TRBJ1-1 - - TRBV27 CASSPRGLMNTEAFF TGTGCCAGCAGCCCCCGGGGACTCATGAACACTGAAGCTTTCTTT
TRBJ2-1 - TRBD2 TRBV25-1 CASSEGGRGLLGEQFF TGTGCCAGCAGTGAGGGCGGGAGGGGGCTCTTGGGTGAGCAGTTCTTC
TRBJ2-1 - - TRBV30 CAWRGSDFYNEQFF TGTGCCTGGAGGGGGTCGGACTTCTACAATGAGCAGTTCTTC
TRBJ1-1 - - TRBV29-1 CSVVGQGGVTEAFF TGCAGCGTTGTGGGTCAGGGAGGGGTGACTGAAGCTTTCTTT
TRBJ2-7 - TRBD1 TRBV11-2 CASSAYRGLGYEQYF TGTGCCAGCAGCGCCTACAGGGGGCTTGGCTACGAGCAGTACTTC
TRBJ1-3 - - TRBV11-3 CASSLGTYSGNTIYF TGTGCCAGCAGCTTAGGTACCTACTCTGGAAACACCATATATTTT
TRBJ2-1 - TRBD1 TRBV10-1 CASSHEQGFNEQFF TGCGCCAGCAGTCATGAACAGGGGTTCAATGAGCAGTTCTTC
TRBJ2-3 few - TRBV11-3 CASSFRSSDTQYF TGTGCCAGCAGCTTTAGGAGTTCAGATACGCAGTATTTT
TRBJ2-1 - TRBD2 TRBV7-2 CASSLQAGDNEQFF TGTGCCAGCAGCTTACAAGCGGGAGACAATGAGCAGTTCTTC
TRBJ2-7 once - TRBV5-1 CASSLEGGTGEQYF TGCGCCAGCAGCTTGGAAGGAGGGACCGGCGAGCAGTACTTC
TRBJ2-1 once TRBD1 TRBV11-3 CASSPTGRSEFF TGTGCCAGCAGCCCGACAGGGCGATCCGAATTCTTC
TRBJ2-3 - - TRBV29-1 CSVAVSNTDTQYF TGCAGCGTTGCAGTTTCCAACACAGATACGCAGTATTTT
TRBJ2-1 - TRBD2 TRBV9 CASSPLTSGSEQFF TGTGCCAGCAGCCCTTTGACTAGCGGGAGTGAGCAGTTCTTC
TRBJ2-7 few TRBD2 TRBV6-1 CASSLAGEGEQYF TGTGCCAGCAGCCTAGCGGGAGAGGGCGAGCAGTACTTC
TRBJ1-4 once - TRBV5-4 CASTLSGSEKLFF TGTGCCAGCACCCTGTCTGGCTCTGAAAAACTGTTTTTT
TRBJ2-2 - TRBD1 TRBV9 CASSDGTGETGELFF TGTGCCAGCAGCGACGGGACAGGGGAGACCGGGGAGCTGTTTTTT
TRBJ2-7 once TRBD2 TRBV6-5 CASRPGLAMAYEQYF TGTGCCAGCAGGCCGGGACTAGCGATGGCCTACGAGCAGTACTTC
TRBJ1-3 - - TRBV30 CAWRGQSSGNTIYF TGTGCCTGGAGGGGGCAGAGCTCTGGAAACACCATATATTTT
TRBJ1-1 - - TRBV20-1 CSARDVIEAFF TGCAGTGCTAGAGATGTAATTGAAGCTTTCTTT
TRBJ1-2 - TRBD1 TRBV6-5 CASSGQGNYGYTF TGTGCCAGCAGCGGACAGGGAAACTATGGCTACACCTTC